These 28 T cell receptor beta chains came from one sample sequenced in a study of T cell responses to AZD1222 COVID-19 vaccine listed by TCRdb under 2021. The protocol used for the library was the immunoSEQ multiplex PCR assay. TCRdb mirrors the immuneACCESS table, restricted to in-frame sequences. Some clones are absent from its copies; in checked studies, under half trace to an unresolved V gene, and the reason for the others is unknown. Here the sample has roughly 96,000 clones; approximately 90% occur a single time. The top ten clonotypes cover 2.8% of the sample. The meaning of the sample's time point label: baseline before first vaccination. The sample in question was peripheral blood, obtained on day 0 of AZD1222 vaccination. The receptors here all came from an adult in good health.

The V call is TRBV7-9, the J call TRBJ1-1; 8 nucleotides align to TRBD1. Germline assignment: CDR1 SEHNR and CDR2 FQNEAQ (reference sequence). Germline trimming cut 3 bases from V and 5 bases from J; bases unmatched to any gene: 5. The CDR3 length is 14 residues. CDR3 sequence: CASSLTQGATEAFF. CDR3 coding DNA: TGTGCCAGCAGCTTGACCCAGGGGGCGACTGAAGCTTTCTTT.

The CDR3 nucleotides are TGTGCCAGTAGTATTGGGGCAGGGGGCACTGAAGCTTTCTTT. This translates into CASSIGAGGTEAFF. The chain uses TRBV19 and TRBJ1-1, with 7 bases aligning to TRBD1. This CDR3 is built from 14 residues. From germline, CDR1 is LNHDA and CDR2 SQIVND (reference sequence). The V and J ends lost 3 bases and 4 bases, in that order; junction bases with no gene match: 5.

This clone has only one observation. This rearrangement joins TRBV6-6 to TRBJ1-2; D is ambiguous. The CDR3 is made up of 15 amino acids. Germline V gene data show CDR1 as MNHNY and CDR2 as SVGAGI (reference sequence). V was clipped by 1 base and J by 3 bases, with 12 bases between them. This CDR3 is CASSYLAGRDYGYTF. CDR3 DNA: TGTGCCAGCAGTTACTTGGCAGGACGGGACTATGGCTACACCTTC.

The chain joins TRBV28 to TRBJ1-5; TRBD1 agrees at 8 bases. V dropped 3 bases and J dropped 4; count of bases not matched to a gene: 17. The germline gives CDR1 MDHEN, CDR2 SYDVKM. The CDR3 sequence is 19 residues long. The CDR3: CASSFAGGGRISQNQPQHF. The CDR3 DNA sequence: TGTGCCAGCAGTTTTGCAGGGGGCGGGCGGATAAGTCAAAATCAGCCCCAGCATTTT.

The chain employs TRBV7-9 and TRBJ1-2, with a tentative D call TRBD1 (5 bases). Per germline, CDR1 SEHNR and CDR2 FQNEAQ (reference sequence). V was clipped by 1 base and J by 8 bases, with 11 bases between them. This CDR3 region has 13 residues. In nucleotides, the CDR3 is TGTGCCAGCAGCTTAGTAGGGGAGTACGGCTACACCTTC. This translates into CASSLVGEYGYTF.

This rearrangement joins TRBV2 to TRBJ1-6; no definite D call. Germline V gene data show CDR1 as SNHLY and CDR2 as FYNNEI. V lost 1 base, J lost 12 bases, and 10 bases lay in between. The CDR3 is 13 residues long. CDR3 region: CASSEGEGIPLHF. The DNA of the CDR3 is TGTGCCAGCAGTGAAGGTGAGGGAATACCCCTCCACTTT.

This chain joins TRBV3-1 (or the pseudogene TRBV3-2) and TRBJ2-5; TRBD2 matches 9 bases. V was pared by 4 bases and J by 6 bases, with 9 bases of the junction left unmatched. This CDR3 spans 15 amino acids. Per germline, CDR1 LGHDT and CDR2 YNNKEL (reference sequence). CDR3 region: CASSRPTSGVQTQYF. The DNA of the CDR3 is TGTGCCAGCAGCCGACCGACTAGCGGTGTACAGACCCAGTACTTC.

A few counts support this clone. V gene TRBV19 combines with J gene TRBJ1-2; 7 nucleotides line up with TRBD1. J gave up 2 bases and V 6 bases, and 12 bases lay outside the gene matches. Per the germline V gene, CDR1 is LNHDA and CDR2 is SQIVND (reference sequence). This CDR3 comprises 16 residues. Here the CDR3 DNA reads TGTGCCAGTAGCAAACTAACTAGGGACAGCAACTATGGCTACACCTTC. Translation: CASSKLTRDSNYGYTF.

The rearrangement uses TRBV28 and TRBJ1-5; D gene uncertain. The CDR3 extends over 16 amino acids. CDR1 is MDHEN, CDR2 SYDVKM, per germline. Between the trimmed V and J ends, which lost 3 bases and 0 bases, there was a span of 12 bases. The CDR3 spells CASSFPYRYSNQPQHF. DNA for the CDR3: TGTGCCAGCAGTTTTCCATATCGATATAGCAATCAGCCCCAGCATTTT.

This clone was recorded once. The chain combines TRBV3-1 (or the pseudogene TRBV3-2) with TRBJ2-1, with D perhaps matching TRBD2 (6 bases). Germline V gives CDR1 LGHDT, CDR2 YNNKEL (reference sequence). The CDR3 is made up of 16 amino acids. V lost 4 bases to trimming and J lost 8 bases, with 21 bases between them. The CDR3 DNA follows: TGTGCCAGCAGCCCGAGTTTTAAGGAGGGCCGATATGAGCAGTTCTTC. Amino acid sequence: CASSPSFKEGRYEQFF.

In this sample, this clone turned up once. The chain has TRBV19 and TRBJ2-7, with 11 bases aligning to TRBD1. Germline values: CDR1 LNHDA, CDR2 SQIVND (reference sequence). The CDR3 has 16 amino acids. With V trimmed by 6 bases and J by 4 bases, 11 bases remained unmatched. CDR3 sequence: CASSPIGDRGRYEQYF. DNA of the CDR3: TGTGCCAGTAGCCCGATTGGGGACAGGGGGAGATACGAGCAGTACTTC.

This chain links TRBV28 with TRBJ1-5; D is unresolved. The CDR3 runs to 15 residues. CDR1 is MDHEN, CDR2 SYDVKM, per germline. Trimming pared 5 bases from V and 8 bases from J, leaving 19 bases between. CDR3 loop: CASSITEKTRKPQHF. The CDR3, as DNA: TGTGCCAGCAGTATCACCGAGAAGACCCGCAAGCCCCAGCATTTT.

The rearrangement links TRBV2 to TRBJ1-1; no clear D. The CDR3 has 12 amino acids. Germline CDR1 is SNHLY and CDR2 is FYNNEI. The V and J ends lost 1 base and 5 bases respectively, with 5 bases between them. The CDR3 protein is CASSEGHTEAFF. The CDR3 DNA sequence: TGTGCCAGCAGTGAAGGACATACTGAAGCTTTCTTT. The full variable domain, its missing parts supplied by reference TRBV2 and TRBJ1-1, is EPEVTQTPSHQVTQMGQEVILRCVPISNHLYFYWYRQILGQKVEFLVSFYNNEISEKSEIFDDQFSVERPDGSNFTLKIRSTKLEDSAMYFCASSEGHTEAFFGQGTRLTVV.

This sequence joins TRBV19 and TRBJ2-1, with D tentatively TRBD2 (6 bases). V shed 4 bases and J shed 4 bases, with 11 bases lying between them. The CDR3 contains 14 residues. Looked up from germline, CDR1 is LNHDA and CDR2 is SQIVND (reference sequence). The DNA of the CDR3 is TGTGCCAGTAGTACTTGGGACTTATACAATGAGCAGTTCTTC. Its protein is CASSTWDLYNEQFF. The whole variable domain, filled in from reference TRBV19 and TRBJ2-1, reads DGGITQSPKYLFRKEGQNVTLSCEQNLNHDAMYWYRQDPGQGLRLIYYSQIVNDFQKGDIAEGYSVSREKKESFPLTVTSAQKNPTAFYLCASSTWDLYNEQFFGPGTRLTVL.

The chain recombines TRBV30 with TRBJ2-3; D perhaps matches TRBD2 (6 bases). Trimming left V 4 bases short and J 4 bases short, with 12 bases between. The V gene's germline CDR1 is GTSNPN and CDR2 SVGIG (reference sequence). The CDR3 extends over 13 amino acids. CDR3 residues: CAWNGGGADTQYF. The DNA for the CDR3 is TGTGCCTGGAATGGTGGAGGGGCAGATACGCAGTATTTT. Variable domain in full (rest from reference TRBV30 and TRBJ2-3): SQTIHQWPATLVQPVGSPLSLECTVEGTSNPNLYWYRQAAGRGLQLLFYSVGIGQISSEVPQNLSASRPQDRQFILSSKKLLLSDSGFYLCAWNGGGADTQYFGPGTRLTVL.

As DNA, the CDR3 is TGTGCCAGCCGAGACTCCGGGACAAATAGCAATCAGCCCCAGCATTTT. Residues: CASRDSGTNSNQPQHF. The chain is built from TRBV19 and TRBJ1-5, with D possibly TRBD1 on 6 matching bases. The germline V gene encodes CDR1 LNHDA and CDR2 SQIVND (reference sequence). CDR3 size: 16 residues. Trimming shortened V by 9 bases and J by 0 bases, and 18 bases separated the two germline ends.

The J gene is TRBJ1-3, the V gene TRBV27, with 8 bases fitting TRBD1. Germline CDR1 MNHEY, CDR2 SMNVEV (reference sequence). V was pared by 0 bases and J by 2 bases, with 9 bases of the junction left unmatched. There are 18 residues in the CDR3. The CDR3 DNA sequence: TGTGCCAGCAGTTTATCATTCCCAGGGGGCTCTACTGGAAACACCATATATTTT. Its translation is CASSLSFPGGSTGNTIYF.

The rearrangement links TRBV30 to TRBJ1-2; D not resolved. Trimming stripped 2 bases from V and 7 bases from J, with 8 bases between. The CDR3 sequence is 11 residues long. Germline V gene data show CDR1 as GTSNPN and CDR2 as SVGIG (reference sequence). DNA of the CDR3: TGTGCCTGGAGTTCCATTCTTGGCTACACCTTC. Protein product: CAWSSILGYTF.

The V gene is TRBV30, the J gene TRBJ2-2; no firm D call. The CDR3 extends over 11 amino acids. V lost 0 bases, J lost 8 bases, and 4 bases lay in between. Germline assignment: CDR1 GTSNPN and CDR2 SVGIG (reference sequence). The CDR3 loop reads CAWSVSGELFF. The CDR3 nucleotides are TGTGCCTGGAGTGTAAGTGGGGAGCTGTTTTTT. The complete variable domain, with remaining parts taken from reference TRBV30 and TRBJ2-2, reads SQTIHQWPATLVQPVGSPLSLECTVEGTSNPNLYWYRQAAGRGLQLLFYSVGIGQISSEVPQNLSASRPQDRQFILSSKKLLLSDSGFYLCAWSVSGELFFGEGSRLTVL.

The chain joins TRBV5-1 to TRBJ2-7, with 9 bases fitting TRBD2. V gave up 5 bases and J gave up 5 bases; unmatched junction bases: 8. The CDR3 extends over 14 amino acids. The germline gives CDR1 SGHRS, CDR2 YFSETQ. CDR3 sequence (DNA): TGCGCCAGCAGGTCGGCTAGCGGGAACGACGAGCAGTACTTC. The encoded protein is CASRSASGNDEQYF.

The V gene is TRBV27, the J gene TRBJ1-5; tentatively, D is TRBD1 (6 bases). Trimming stripped 6 bases from V and 5 bases from J, with 11 bases between. This CDR3 region has 13 residues. Per germline, CDR1 MNHEY and CDR2 SMNVEV (reference sequence). The CDR3 loop is CASRSRGDQPQHF. The DNA of the CDR3 is TGTGCCAGCAGGTCCAGGGGTGATCAGCCCCAGCATTTT.

The CDR3 nucleotides are TGTGCCAGCAGCTTTTCTACAGGGGGCACGATTTACACTGAAGCTTTCTTT. Translation gives CASSFSTGGTIYTEAFF. The V and J genes are TRBV7-6 and TRBJ1-1, with TRBD1 matching over 9 bases. Germline assignment: CDR1 SGHVS and CDR2 FNYEAQ. Unmatched junction bases numbered 11, after V lost 3 bases and J lost 3 bases. This CDR3 contains 17 residues.

This clone has a single count. The rearrangement uses TRBV5-1 and TRBJ1-2; 7 bases line up with TRBD1. Germline V gives CDR1 SGHRS, CDR2 YFSETQ. The CDR3 is made up of 15 amino acids. The trim removed 3 bases at V and 2 bases at J, leaving 7 bases unmatched. CDR3 DNA sequence: TGCGCCAGCAGCTATACAGGGGCCGTGAACTATGGCTACACCTTC. This encodes CASSYTGAVNYGYTF.

The CDR3 DNA sequence: TGTGCCAGTTCACAGGGAAGCAATCAGCCCCAGCATTTT. This sequence encodes CASSQGSNQPQHF. This chain links TRBV7-8 with TRBJ1-5; tentative D call: TRBD1 (6 bases). The CDR3 has 13 residues. V was cut by 9 bases and J by 1 base, with 10 bases left in between. Germline CDR1 and CDR2: SGHVS and FQNEAQ. The full variable domain, in which reference TRBV7-8 and TRBJ1-5 provide the parts outside the CDR3, is GAGVSQSPRYKVAKRGQDVALRCDPISGHVSLFWYQQALGQGPEFLTYFQNEAQLDKSGLPSDRFFAERPEGSVSTLKIQRTQQEDSAVYLCASSQGSNQPQHFGDGTRLSIL.

In this sample, this clone turned up once. The genes are TRBV2 and TRBJ2-5; D may be TRBD1 (6 bases). The V end was cut by 7 bases, the J end by 0 bases, with 15 bases between. Germline loops: CDR1 SNHLY, CDR2 FYNNEI. This CDR3 contains 15 residues. CDR3 sequence reads: CASNRDRIYQETQYF. The CDR3 nucleotides read TGTGCCAGCAACCGAGACAGGATATACCAAGAGACCCAGTACTTC.

This sequence joins TRBV4-2 and TRBJ1-5, with TRBD1 identical over 10 bases. V trimming: 5 bases; J trimming: 6 bases; junction bases outside the gene matches: 10. Germline V gene data show CDR1 as LGHNA and CDR2 as YNFKEQ. This CDR3 is 16 amino acids long. The CDR3 loop reads CASSIRTGGQGQPQHF. The CDR3 DNA reads as TGTGCCAGCAGCATCCGGACAGGGGGGCAGGGTCAGCCCCAGCATTTT.

The J gene is TRBJ2-7, the V gene TRBV2; TRBD1 matches at 11 bases. J gave up 5 bases and V 6 bases, and 9 bases lay outside the gene matches. The CDR3 runs 15 residues. Germline CDR1 and CDR2: SNHLY and FYNNEI. CDR3 DNA: TGTGCCAGCAGACAGGACAGGGGGCGCGTCCACGAGCAGTACTTC. Amino acid sequence: CASRQDRGRVHEQYF.

The chain employs TRBV4-2 and TRBJ2-7, with D unclear. Germline V gene lookup returns CDR1 LGHNA and CDR2 YNFKEQ. The CDR3 loop spans 13 amino acids. The V gene lost 0 bases and the J gene lost 6 bases, with 9 bases spanning the gap. The CDR3 DNA reads TGTGCCAGCAGCCAAGACAAAGCTTCCGAGCAGTACTTC. It yields the protein CASSQDKASEQYF.